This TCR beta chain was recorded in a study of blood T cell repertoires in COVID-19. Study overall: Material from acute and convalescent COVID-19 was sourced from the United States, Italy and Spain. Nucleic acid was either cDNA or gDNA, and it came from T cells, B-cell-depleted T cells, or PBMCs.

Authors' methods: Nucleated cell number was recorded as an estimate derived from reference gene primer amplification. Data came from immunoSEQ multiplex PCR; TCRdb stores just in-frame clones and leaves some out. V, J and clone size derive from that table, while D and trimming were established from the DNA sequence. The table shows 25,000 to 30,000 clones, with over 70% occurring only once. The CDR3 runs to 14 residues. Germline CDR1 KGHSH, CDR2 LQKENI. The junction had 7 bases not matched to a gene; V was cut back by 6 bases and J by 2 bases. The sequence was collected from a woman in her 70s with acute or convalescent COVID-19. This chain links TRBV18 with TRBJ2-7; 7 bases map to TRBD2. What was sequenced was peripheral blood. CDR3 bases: TGTGCCAGCTCCCGGGCTAGCGGAACCTACGAGCAGTACTTC. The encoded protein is CASSRASGTYEQYF.